This entry features one T cell receptor (beta chain) sequence. Its antigen is still unknown. Per-base quality was not reported, and no clone a single base away is much larger than it. TCRbeta CDR3 regions were amplified from genomic DNA using the immunoSEQ Assay, a bias-controlled multiplex PCR. The paper's processing steps were these. Nucleated cell counts per sample were estimated from amplification of reference gene primers within the assay. To quantify the absolute abundance of each unique TCRbeta CDR3 rearrangement, sequence reads were collapsed and filtered. For each sample, productive Simpson clonality was calculated as the square root of Simpson's diversity index across productive rearrangements. TCRdb carries this immuneACCESS record with in-frame sequences only. Its versions omit some clonotypes, under half of them owing to an unresolved V gene in the studies checked, with the rest unexplained. The D gene and trimming were derived from the DNA, and the V and J assignments and clone size from that table. This sample comprises under 350,000 clones, 85% to 90% of them detected only once. Roughly 1.9% of the sample lies in the top ten.

Enrolling through a virtual design, the prospective study's participants ranged in age from roughly 18 to 95 years and lived across roughly 24 United States geographic areas. To assign participants to cohorts, the prospective study relied on clinical history that participants themselves reported in a screening survey and a study questionnaire. ImmuneRACE Cohort 3 recovered participants were defined by two consecutive negative NP/OP PCR tests, healthcare professional clearance, or symptom resolution. Mobile phlebotomists in the prospective study collected whole blood, serum and a nasopharyngeal or oropharyngeal swab from every participant. Additional blood draws and questionnaires over a 2-month period could optionally be provided by prospective study participants. Before DNA extraction, blood samples from the prospective study were shipped at room temperature or frozen. This entry is derived from a study of blood T cell repertoires in COVID-19 (TCRdb year 2020). Regarding the research as a whole: Samples from collaborators originated in the United States, Italy and Spain and spanned both the acute and convalescent phases of COVID-19. The prospective study material was composed of cDNA or gDNA derived from T cells, B-cell-depleted T cells, or PBMCs. Deeply sampled blood TCRbeta repertoires from subjects exposed to, actively infected with, or recovered from COVID-19 were included in the dataset. A freely available public database, intended as a resource for researchers studying the immune response to SARS-CoV-2, is where the repertoires were released. Samples came from the ongoing ImmuneRACE study (first 160 participants) plus 1,254 subjects from 6 global collaborators. Sample metadata almost always included a de-identified subject ID, COVID-19 status, age in years and sex. Where available, HLA class I and class II types were obtained from metadata supplied by the sample provider rather than from assay-based typing.

The study at large found these results: The quantity of clinical and demographic metadata differed by source and by participant and was supplied without curation.

What was sequenced was PBMCs or T cells enriched from blood (not recorded which). The receptor comes from an older woman who had recovered from COVID-19.

The CDR3 sequence is CASLSSGIHGYTF. The bases are TGCGCCAGCCTGTCGTCAGGGATACATGGCTACACCTTC. The rearrangement combines TRBV10-2 with TRBJ1-2, and possibly TRBD1, on 5 matching bases. The trim is 8 bases for V and 6 bases for J, with a gap of 16 bases between the germline ends. Counted from cysteine to phenylalanine, this CDR3 has 13 amino acids. This entry keeps only the CDR3 DNA: 39 bases, framed from base 1. Looking up the germline V gene yields CDR1 WSHSY and CDR2 SAAADI.